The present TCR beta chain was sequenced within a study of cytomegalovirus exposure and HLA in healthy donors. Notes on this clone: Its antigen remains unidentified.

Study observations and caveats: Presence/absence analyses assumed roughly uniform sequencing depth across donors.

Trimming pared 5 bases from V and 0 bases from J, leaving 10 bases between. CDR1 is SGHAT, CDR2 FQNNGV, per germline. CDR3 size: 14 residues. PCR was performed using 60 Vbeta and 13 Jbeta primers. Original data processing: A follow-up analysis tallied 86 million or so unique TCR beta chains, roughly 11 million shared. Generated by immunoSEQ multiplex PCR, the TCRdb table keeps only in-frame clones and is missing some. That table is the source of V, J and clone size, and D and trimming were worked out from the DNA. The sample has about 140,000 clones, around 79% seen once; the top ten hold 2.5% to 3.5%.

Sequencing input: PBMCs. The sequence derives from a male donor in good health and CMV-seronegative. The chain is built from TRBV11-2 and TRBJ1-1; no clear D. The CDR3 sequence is CASSVVHLNTEAFF. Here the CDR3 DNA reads TGTGCCAGCAGCGTCGTACATTTGAACACTGAAGCTTTCTTT. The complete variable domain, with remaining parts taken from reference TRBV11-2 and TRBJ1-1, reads EAGVAQSPRYKIIEKRQSVAFWCNPISGHATLYWYQQILGQGPKLLIQFQNNGVVDDSQLPKDRFSAERLKGVDSTLKIQPAKLEDSAVYLCASSVVHLNTEAFFGQGTRLTVV.